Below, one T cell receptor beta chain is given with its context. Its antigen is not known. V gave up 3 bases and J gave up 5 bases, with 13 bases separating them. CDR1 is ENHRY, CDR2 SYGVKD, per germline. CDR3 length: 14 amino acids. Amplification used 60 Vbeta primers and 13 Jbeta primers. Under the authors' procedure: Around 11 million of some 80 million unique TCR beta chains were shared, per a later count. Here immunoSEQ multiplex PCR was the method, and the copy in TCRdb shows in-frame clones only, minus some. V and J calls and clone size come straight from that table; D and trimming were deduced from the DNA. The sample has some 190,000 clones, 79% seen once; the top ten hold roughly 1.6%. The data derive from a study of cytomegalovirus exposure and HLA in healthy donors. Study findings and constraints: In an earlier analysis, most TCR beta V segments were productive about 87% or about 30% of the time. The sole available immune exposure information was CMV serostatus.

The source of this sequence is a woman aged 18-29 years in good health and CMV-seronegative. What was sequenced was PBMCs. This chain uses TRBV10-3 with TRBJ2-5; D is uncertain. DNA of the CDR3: TGTGCCATCAGTGATGAGAAGATCCTCGAGACCCAGTACTTC. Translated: CAISDEKILETQYF.